A selection of T cell receptor beta chains follows, all from one sample in a study of T cell changes during pregnancy in multiple sclerosis. Clones were read by immunoSEQ multiplex PCR, and TCRdb kept only the in-frame ones, dropping some. Of around 60,000 clones detected, roughly nine tenths appear once; the ten largest clones hold 2.8%. The sequenced sample was peripheral blood, obtained in the third trimester of pregnancy. Source of these receptors: a female donor in good health, enrolled as a control in a pregnancy study. CDR3s include the opening cysteine and the closing phenylalanine or tryptophan. The D gene is left open where the match is weak. Clone size is given for some rows only: seen once, a few or many times, or a class if the clone is expanded.

cdr3_nt cdr3_aa d_call j_call clone_size v_call
TGTGCCAGCAGTTTTAATAGGGGCACCTGGCAGCCCCAGCATTTT CASSFNRGTWQPQHF NA TRBJ1-5 NA TRBV28
TGTGCCAGCAGCCAGGACAGGGGGCCATACAATGAGCAGTTCTTC CASSQDRGPYNEQFF TRBD1 TRBJ2-1 NA TRBV5-4
TGTGCCAGCAGTTTCCAAGGACAGAGCAATGAAAAACTGTTTTTT CASSFQGQSNEKLFF NA TRBJ1-4 NA TRBV28
TGCGCCAGCAGTCCAACAGGGTCTAATTCACCCCTCCACTTT CASSPTGSNSPLHF NA TRBJ1-6 NA TRBV5-1
TGTGCCAGTAGTATAGCCAGGGACACTGAAGCTTTCTTT CASSIARDTEAFF NA TRBJ1-1 NA TRBV19
TGTGCCAGCAGTGCGACAGGGGGCGTGGGCTACACCTTC CASSATGGVGYTF TRBD1 TRBJ1-2 NA TRBV2
TGTGCCAGCAGTGATATACGCCGGGAGATGGGCGAGCAGTACTTC CASSDIRREMGEQYF NA TRBJ2-7 NA TRBV25-1
TGCGCCACCCGTTCCGCCTACCTAAGCTCTGGGGCCAACGTCCTGACTTTC CATRSAYLSSGANVLTF NA TRBJ2-6 NA TRBV5-1
TGTGCCATCAGTGCGGTCCTGATGCATGGCTACACCTTC CAISAVLMHGYTF NA TRBJ1-2 NA TRBV10-3
TGTGCCAGCAGCGACACAAGCGGGAGGGATTCCTACGAGCAGTACTTC CASSDTSGRDSYEQYF TRBD2 TRBJ2-7 once TRBV5-6
TGTGCCAGCAGCTTATCAACAGGGGGCAAATCACCCCTCCACTTT CASSLSTGGKSPLHF TRBD1 TRBJ1-6 NA TRBV7-3
TGTGCCAGCAGCCAGGTTGGGACAAGGACTAACTATGGCTACACCTTC CASSQVGTRTNYGYTF NA TRBJ1-2 NA TRBV4-2
TGCGCCAGCAGCTGGGGGGAGAACTACGAGCAGTACTTC CASSWGENYEQYF NA TRBJ2-7 NA TRBV5-1
TGTGCCAGTAGAGTTACAGGGGGCGCGACCGGGGAGCTGTTTTTT CASRVTGGATGELFF TRBD1 TRBJ2-2 once TRBV19
TGCGCCAGCAGCCCCGGACAGGGGGCTATCGAGACCCAGTACTTC CASSPGQGAIETQYF TRBD1 TRBJ2-5 NA TRBV5-1
TGTGCCAGCAGCCCGATCCCTAATCCAGACAGCCTCTATGGCTACACCTTC CASSPIPNPDSLYGYTF NA TRBJ1-2 NA TRBV5-5
TGCGCCAGCAGCCGCACCGGGACAGGGGATGATCGTGGAAACACCATATATTTT CASSRTGTGDDRGNTIYF TRBD1 TRBJ1-3 NA TRBV4-1
TGTGCCAGCACCCCGACAGGGAAATTTAATTCACCCCTCCACTTT CASTPTGKFNSPLHF TRBD1 TRBJ1-6 NA TRBV27
TGTGCCAGCACCCTGACGGGGTCTAGCACAGATACGCAGTATTTT CASTLTGSSTDTQYF NA TRBJ2-3 once TRBV7-3
TGTGCCAGCAGTGGGGGTGATGGACTAGCGGGTCCGGTCGATACGCAGTATTTT CASSGGDGLAGPVDTQYF TRBD2 TRBJ2-3 once TRBV2
TGTGCCAGCAGCGGAGGGACTAGCGGAGCCAATGAGCAGTTCTTC CASSGGTSGANEQFF TRBD2 TRBJ2-1 NA TRBV7-7
TGTGCCAGCAGCGTAGGACAGGGAGGAAACACCATATATTTT CASSVGQGGNTIYF TRBD1 TRBJ1-3 NA TRBV9
TGTGCCAGCAGCTTGAATAGCCCTGAGAACACCGGGGAGCTGTTTTTT CASSLNSPENTGELFF NA TRBJ2-2 NA TRBV7-3
TGTGCCAGCAGCACTAGTGGGACAGGAGGCTATGGCTACACCTTC CASSTSGTGGYGYTF TRBD1 TRBJ1-2 NA TRBV7-9
TGTGCCAGCAGCTTAGGAGGGGGGAACACTGAAGCTTTCTTT CASSLGGGNTEAFF NA TRBJ1-1 NA TRBV7-8
TGTGCCAGCAGCTTTACTAGCGGGAGTTTCTCCTACGAGCAGTACTTC CASSFTSGSFSYEQYF TRBD2 TRBJ2-7 NA TRBV7-2
TGTGCCAGCAGTGGACAGGGGGCATATAGCAATCAGCCCCAGCATTTT CASSGQGAYSNQPQHF TRBD1 TRBJ1-5 NA TRBV6-1
TGTGCCAGCAGTTACTCCCAGGGGCGCGCGAGGGGAGAAGCTTTCTTT CASSYSQGRARGEAFF NA TRBJ1-1 NA TRBV6-5
TGTGCCAGCTCTCGCTCTCCGGCGGGAGAAGCTTTCTTT CASSRSPAGEAFF NA TRBJ1-1 NA TRBV18